This TCR beta chain came from a study of molecular identifiers for immune sequencing clone quantification. TCRdb independently ran MiXCR on the PCR reads; one entry per CDR3 protein. The sample contains approximately 100,000 distinct CDR3 sequences, roughly 38% of which appear only once. Per the germline V gene, CDR1 is MNHEY and CDR2 is SVGEGT. The CDR3 is made up of 13 amino acids. V shed 6 bases and J shed 5 bases, with 14 bases lying between them. Between about 18,000 and 1,000,000 sorted cells, with 10%, 30% or 50% RNA, yielded naive CD8 libraries. The rearrangement links TRBV6-2 or TRBV6-3 to TRBJ2-7; D not certain. This sequence was found in a human donor in good health. Some libraries in this study had Jurkat cell RNA spiked in. The source material was naive CD8+ T cells from blood, with Jurkat cell RNA spiked in. Subset denoted: FACS-sorted CD8+CD4-CCR7+CD45RA+ naive T cells. This CDR3 reads CASRPGYPHEQYF. The CDR3 region has the DNA TGTGCCAGCAGGCCGGGCTATCCCCACGAGCAGTACTTC.